This TCR beta chain was documented in a study of T cells in Graves' hyperthyroidism and ophthalmopathy. The source material, RNA transcripts, was used to amplify TCR beta CDR3 regions. The study used the HTBI primer set for a first-round RT-PCR of the TCR CDR3. TCRdb redid the calling of the multiplex PCR reads with MiXCR, one entry per CDR3 protein. The sample includes 700,000 to 950,000 distinct CDR3 sequences, under 45% of them seen just once. Per germline, CDR1 MGHDK and CDR2 SYGVNS. CDR3 length: 15 amino acids. The sequence was obtained from a woman in her 40s with Graves' hyperthyroidism. This rearrangement joins TRBV25-1 to TRBJ1-2; 11 bases match TRBD1. Sample: blood. For the CDR3, the DNA is TGTGCTCAGCATGGACAGGGGGCGCAAAGCTATGGCTACACCTTC. Protein: CAQHGQGAQSYGYTF.